This TCR beta chain was sequenced in a study of cytomegalovirus exposure and HLA in healthy donors. Study-wide results and caveats: In a later analysis, an Asian-associated ancestry cluster reportedly showed fewer N-insertions than the approximately 610-donor mean.

Use of 60 Vbeta and 13 Jbeta primers characterized the PCR. The method was immunoSEQ multiplex PCR; TCRdb's version includes in-frame clones alone and lacks a portion of them. In total, the table holds about 39,000 clones. About this clone itself: Antigen: not known.

V lost 4 bases to trimming and J lost 7 bases, with 16 bases between them. Germline CDR1 and CDR2: LNHDA and SQIVND (reference sequence). The CDR3 consists of 14 residues. The chain recombines TRBV19 with TRBJ1-1; D gene unclear. The source of this sequence is a woman in her 30s in good health and CMV-seropositive. Sequencing was done on a sample of PBMCs. The CDR3 sequence: CASSTLISGGEAFF. The CDR3 region has the DNA TGTGCCAGTAGTACCCTGATTAGTGGTGGTGAAGCTTTCTTT.